The TCR beta chain described here comes from a study of blood T cell repertoires in COVID-19. Study context: COVID-19 samples collected from the United States, Italy and Spain covered acute and convalescent phases. T cells, B-cell-depleted T cells, or PBMCs supplied cDNA or gDNA.

Per the original methods: Reference gene primer amplification in the assay estimated nucleated cell counts. Generated by immunoSEQ multiplex PCR, the TCRdb table keeps only in-frame clones and is missing some. D and trimming come from the DNA, and the V and J calls and clone size come from that table. The data hold 250,000 to 350,000 clones, with roughly 90% observed a single time. The V gene's germline CDR1 is SGHRS and CDR2 YFSETQ. The CDR3 has 14 residues. V lost 4 bases and J 0 bases, leaving 7 bases between the germline ends. The receptor was isolated from a man younger than 30 who had recovered from COVID-19. What was sequenced was peripheral blood. The chain recombines TRBV5-1 with TRBJ1-4, with D unresolved. The CDR3: CASSPEPTNEKLFF. The CDR3 DNA reads as TGCGCCAGCAGCCCTGAGCCAACTAATGAAAAACTGTTTTTT.